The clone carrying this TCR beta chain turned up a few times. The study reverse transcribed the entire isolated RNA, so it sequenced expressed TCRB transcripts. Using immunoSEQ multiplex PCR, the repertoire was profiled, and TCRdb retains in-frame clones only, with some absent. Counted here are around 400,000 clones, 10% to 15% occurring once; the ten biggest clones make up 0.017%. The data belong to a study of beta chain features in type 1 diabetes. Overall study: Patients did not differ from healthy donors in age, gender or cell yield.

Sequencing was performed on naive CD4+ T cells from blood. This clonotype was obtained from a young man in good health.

The CDR3 loop is CASSFGGTNTGELFF. CDR3 DNA sequence: TGTGCCAGCAGCTTTGGGGGGACCAACACCGGGGAGCTGTTTTTT. V usage is TRBV7-2 and J usage is TRBJ2-2; perhaps TRBD2 as D (6 bases). The CDR3 length is 15 residues. Germline V lookup: CDR1 SGHTA, CDR2 FQGNSA. The V end was cut by 3 bases, the J end by 2 bases, with 10 bases between.